Presented here are 3 T cell receptor beta chains from one specimen sequenced in a study of cytomegalovirus exposure and HLA in healthy donors. Primers: 60 Vbeta forward and 13 Jbeta reverse. Data came from immunoSEQ multiplex PCR; TCRdb stores just in-frame clones and leaves some out. Among over 95,000 clones listed, about 77% were seen once. The sample was PBMCs. The receptors come from a woman in her thirties in good health and CMV-seropositive.

This chain links TRBV6-1 with TRBJ1-3, with no clear D. CDR1 is MNHNS and CDR2 is SASEGT in the germline V gene. V was trimmed by 5 bases and J by 3 bases, leaving 2 bases between them. The CDR3 totals 11 residues. CDR3 in DNA: TGTGCCAGCAGTCTTGGAAACACCATATATTTT. This gives the protein CASSLGNTIYF.

The gene calls are TRBV6-6 and TRBJ2-7; maybe TRBD2 (6 bases). The CDR3 covers 16 residues. Trimming cost V 0 bases and J 2 bases, with 14 bases left between them. Germline CDR1 MNHNY, CDR2 SVGAGI (reference sequence). CDR3 nucleotide sequence: TGTGCCAGCAGTTACTCGACGGCGGGAAACCCCTACGAGCAGTACTTC. Translation gives CASSYSTAGNPYEQYF.

The chain couples TRBV15 to TRBJ2-3; 7 nucleotides match TRBD1. The germline V gene has CDR1 LNHNV and CDR2 YYDKDF (reference sequence). Germline trimming cut 0 bases from V and 5 bases from J; bases unmatched to any gene: 11. The CDR3 spans 17 residues. CDR3 nucleotide sequence: TGTGCCACCAGCAGAGATCAGGGGCAGGGGGTCGTAGATACGCAGTATTTT. Translating it yields CATSRDQGQGVVDTQYF.